This section outlines one TCR beta chain sequence together with its context. Measured with immunoSEQ multiplex PCR; TCRdb has only the in-frame clones, and not every one. The sample has about 160,000 clones, 70% to 90% seen once. This specimen belongs to a study of blood T cell repertoires in COVID-19. There are 13 residues in the CDR3. Trimming cost V 6 bases and J 6 bases; bases outside gene matches: 4. From germline, CDR1 is MDHEN and CDR2 SYDVKM. The sequence came from a woman aged 45-65 years with COVID-19, enrolled during active disease. Sequencing was done on a sample of peripheral blood. This chain uses TRBV28 with TRBJ2-1; TRBD2 aligns across 8 bases. CDR3 region: CASRKTSGNEQFF. As DNA, the CDR3 is TGTGCCAGCAGAAAAACTAGCGGCAATGAGCAGTTCTTC.